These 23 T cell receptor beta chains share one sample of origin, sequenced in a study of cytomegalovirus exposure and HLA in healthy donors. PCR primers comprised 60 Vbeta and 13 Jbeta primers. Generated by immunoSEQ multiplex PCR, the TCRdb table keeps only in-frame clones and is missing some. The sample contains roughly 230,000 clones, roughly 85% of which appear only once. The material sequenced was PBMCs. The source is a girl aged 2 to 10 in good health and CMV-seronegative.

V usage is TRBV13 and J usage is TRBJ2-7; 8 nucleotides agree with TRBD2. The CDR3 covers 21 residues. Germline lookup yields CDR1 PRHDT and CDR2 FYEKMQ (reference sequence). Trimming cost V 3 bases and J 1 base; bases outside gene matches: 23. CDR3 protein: CASSFPTPGPSGPPPSYEQYF. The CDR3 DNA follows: TGTGCCAGCAGCTTCCCGACCCCAGGACCTAGCGGGCCACCTCCTTCCTACGAGCAGTACTTC.

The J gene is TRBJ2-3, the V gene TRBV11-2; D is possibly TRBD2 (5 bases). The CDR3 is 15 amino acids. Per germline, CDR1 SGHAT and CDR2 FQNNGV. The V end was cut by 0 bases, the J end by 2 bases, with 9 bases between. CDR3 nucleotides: TGTGCCAGCAGCTTAGATGGGAGCCTCACAGATACGCAGTATTTT. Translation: CASSLDGSLTDTQYF.

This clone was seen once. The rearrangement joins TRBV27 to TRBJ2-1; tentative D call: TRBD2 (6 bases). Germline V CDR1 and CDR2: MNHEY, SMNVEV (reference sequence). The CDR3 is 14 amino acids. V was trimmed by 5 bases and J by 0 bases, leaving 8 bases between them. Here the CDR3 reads CASSDSGSYNEQFF. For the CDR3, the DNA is TGTGCCAGCAGTGATAGCGGCTCCTACAATGAGCAGTTCTTC.

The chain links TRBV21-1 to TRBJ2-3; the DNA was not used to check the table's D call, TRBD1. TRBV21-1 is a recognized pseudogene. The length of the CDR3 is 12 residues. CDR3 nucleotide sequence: TGTGCCAACGGGGACAGGGCAAATACGCAGTATTTT. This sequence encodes CANGDRANTQYF.

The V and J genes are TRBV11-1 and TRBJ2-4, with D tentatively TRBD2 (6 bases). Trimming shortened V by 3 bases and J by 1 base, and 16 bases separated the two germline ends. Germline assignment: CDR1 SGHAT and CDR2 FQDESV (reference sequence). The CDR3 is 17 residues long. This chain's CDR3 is CASSFRRAAGAKNIQYF. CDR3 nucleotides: TGTGCCAGCAGCTTTAGGAGGGCGGCGGGGGCCAAAAACATTCAGTACTTC.

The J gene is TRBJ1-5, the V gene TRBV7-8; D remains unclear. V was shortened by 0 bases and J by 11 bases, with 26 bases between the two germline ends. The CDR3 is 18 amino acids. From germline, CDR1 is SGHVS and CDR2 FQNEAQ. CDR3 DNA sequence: TGTGCCAGCAGCTTAGCGGCGTTTTTTACCTCGGGGTCGGTGGCCCAGCATTTT. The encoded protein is CASSLAAFFTSGSVAQHF.

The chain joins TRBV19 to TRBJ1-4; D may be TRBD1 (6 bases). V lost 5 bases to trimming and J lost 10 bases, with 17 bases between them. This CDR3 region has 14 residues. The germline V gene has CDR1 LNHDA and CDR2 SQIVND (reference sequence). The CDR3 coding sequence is TGTGCCAGTAGTTCGACAGGTCCCCGAGGAAAACTGTTTTTT. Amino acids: CASSSTGPRGKLFF. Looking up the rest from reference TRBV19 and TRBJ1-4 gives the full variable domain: DGGITQSPKYLFRKEGQNVTLSCEQNLNHDAMYWYRQDPGQGLRLIYYSQIVNDFQKGDIAEGYSVSREKKESFPLTVTSAQKNPTAFYLCASSSTGPRGKLFFGSGTQLSVL.

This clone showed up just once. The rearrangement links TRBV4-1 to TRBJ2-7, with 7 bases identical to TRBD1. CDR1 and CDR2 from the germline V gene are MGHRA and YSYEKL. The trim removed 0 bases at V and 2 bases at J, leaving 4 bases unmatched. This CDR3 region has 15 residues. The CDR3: CASSQEGTVTYEQYF. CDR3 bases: TGCGCCAGCAGCCAAGAGGGGACAGTAACCTACGAGCAGTACTTC.

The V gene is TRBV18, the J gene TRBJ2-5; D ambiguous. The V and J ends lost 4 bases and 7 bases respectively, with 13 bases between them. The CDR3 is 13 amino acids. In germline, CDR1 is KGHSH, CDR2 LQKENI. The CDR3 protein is CASSRGPRGTQYF. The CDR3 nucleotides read TGTGCCAGCTCACGAGGCCCTAGAGGGACCCAGTACTTC.

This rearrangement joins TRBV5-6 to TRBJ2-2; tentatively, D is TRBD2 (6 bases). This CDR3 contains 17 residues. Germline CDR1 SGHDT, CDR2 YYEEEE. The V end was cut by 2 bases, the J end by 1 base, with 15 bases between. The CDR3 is CASSFGPGTLNTGELFF. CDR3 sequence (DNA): TGTGCCAGCAGCTTTGGCCCCGGGACTTTGAACACCGGGGAGCTGTTTTTT.

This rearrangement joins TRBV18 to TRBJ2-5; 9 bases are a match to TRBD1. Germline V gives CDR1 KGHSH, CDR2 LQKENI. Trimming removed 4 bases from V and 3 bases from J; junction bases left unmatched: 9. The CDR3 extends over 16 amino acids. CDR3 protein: CASSRMGQGVKETQYF. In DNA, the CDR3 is TGTGCCAGCTCACGGATGGGACAGGGCGTGAAAGAGACCCAGTACTTC.

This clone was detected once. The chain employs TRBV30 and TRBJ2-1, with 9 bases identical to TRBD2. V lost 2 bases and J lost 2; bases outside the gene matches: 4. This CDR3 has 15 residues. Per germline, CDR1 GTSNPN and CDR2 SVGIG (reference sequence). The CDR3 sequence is CAWSSGGLTYNEQFF. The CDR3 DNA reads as TGTGCCTGGAGTAGCGGGGGGCTTACCTACAATGAGCAGTTCTTC.

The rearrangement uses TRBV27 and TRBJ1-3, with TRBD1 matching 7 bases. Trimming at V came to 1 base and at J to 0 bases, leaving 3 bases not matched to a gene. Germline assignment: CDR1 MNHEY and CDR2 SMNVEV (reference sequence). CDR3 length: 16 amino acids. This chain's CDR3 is CASSLYPGGSGNTIYF. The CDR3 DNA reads TGTGCCAGCAGTTTATATCCAGGGGGCTCTGGAAACACCATATATTTT.

The CDR3 protein is CASTPQGGNTEAFF. The CDR3 DNA reads as TGTGCCAGCACCCCACAGGGCGGGAACACTGAAGCTTTCTTT. The chain has TRBV9 and TRBJ1-1; maybe TRBD1 (6 bases). V gave up 6 bases and J gave up 1 base, with 13 bases separating them. CDR1 is SGDLS, CDR2 YYNGEE, per germline. The CDR3 consists of 14 residues.

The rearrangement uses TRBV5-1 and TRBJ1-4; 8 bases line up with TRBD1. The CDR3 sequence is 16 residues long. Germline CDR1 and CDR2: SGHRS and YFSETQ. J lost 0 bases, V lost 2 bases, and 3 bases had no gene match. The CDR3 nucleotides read TGCGCCAGCAGCTTTACAGGGGGAGCAACTAATGAAAAACTGTTTTTT. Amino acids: CASSFTGGATNEKLFF.

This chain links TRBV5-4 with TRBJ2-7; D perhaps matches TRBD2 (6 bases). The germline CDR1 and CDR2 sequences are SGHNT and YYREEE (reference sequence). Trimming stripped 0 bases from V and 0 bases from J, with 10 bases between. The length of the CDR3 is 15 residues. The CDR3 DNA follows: TGTGCCAGCAGCTTGGCCGGGGGTAGCTCCTACGAGCAGTACTTC. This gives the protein CASSLAGGSSYEQYF. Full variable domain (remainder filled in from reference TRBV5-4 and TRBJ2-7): ETGVTQSPTHLIKTRGQQVTLRCSSQSGHNTVSWYQQALGQGPQFIFQYYREEENGRGNFPPRFSGLQFPNYSSELNVNALELDDSALYLCASSLAGGSSYEQYFGPGTRLTVT.

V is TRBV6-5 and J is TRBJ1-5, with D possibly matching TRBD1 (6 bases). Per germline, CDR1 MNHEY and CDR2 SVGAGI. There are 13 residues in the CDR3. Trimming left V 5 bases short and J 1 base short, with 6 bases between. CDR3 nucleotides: TGTGCCAGCAGTCAGGGGAGCAATCAGCCCCAGCATTTT. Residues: CASSQGSNQPQHF.

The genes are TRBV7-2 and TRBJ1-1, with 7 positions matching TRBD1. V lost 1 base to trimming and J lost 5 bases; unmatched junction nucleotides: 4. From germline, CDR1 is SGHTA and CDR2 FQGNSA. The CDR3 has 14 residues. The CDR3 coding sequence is TGTGCCAGCAGCTTAGAGGGGGGACAGACTGAAGCTTTCTTT. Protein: CASSLEGGQTEAFF.

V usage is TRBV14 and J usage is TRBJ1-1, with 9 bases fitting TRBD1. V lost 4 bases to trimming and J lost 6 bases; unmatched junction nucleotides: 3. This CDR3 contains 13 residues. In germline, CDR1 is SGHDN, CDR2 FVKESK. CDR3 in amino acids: CASSRDRVAEAFF. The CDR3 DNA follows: TGTGCCAGCAGCCGGGACAGGGTAGCTGAAGCTTTCTTT.

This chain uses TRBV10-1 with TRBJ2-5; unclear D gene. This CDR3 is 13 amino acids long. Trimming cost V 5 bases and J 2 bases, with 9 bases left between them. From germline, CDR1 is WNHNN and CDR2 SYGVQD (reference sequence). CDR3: CASSPRLQETQYF. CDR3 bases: TGCGCCAGCAGTCCTAGGTTACAAGAGACCCAGTACTTC.

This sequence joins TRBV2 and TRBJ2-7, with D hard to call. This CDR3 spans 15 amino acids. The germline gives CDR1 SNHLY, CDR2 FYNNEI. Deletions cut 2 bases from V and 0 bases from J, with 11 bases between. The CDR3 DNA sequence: TGTGCCAGCAGTGAATCCCCCCTAAGCTCCTACGAGCAGTACTTC. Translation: CASSESPLSSYEQYF.

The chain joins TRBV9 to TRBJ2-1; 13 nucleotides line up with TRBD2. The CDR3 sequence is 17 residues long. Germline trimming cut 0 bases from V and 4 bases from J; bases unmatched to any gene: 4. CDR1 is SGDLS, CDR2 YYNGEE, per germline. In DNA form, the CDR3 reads TGTGCCAGCAGCGTAGCGACTAGCGGGGGGTGGTACAATGAGCAGTTCTTC. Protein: CASSVATSGGWYNEQFF.

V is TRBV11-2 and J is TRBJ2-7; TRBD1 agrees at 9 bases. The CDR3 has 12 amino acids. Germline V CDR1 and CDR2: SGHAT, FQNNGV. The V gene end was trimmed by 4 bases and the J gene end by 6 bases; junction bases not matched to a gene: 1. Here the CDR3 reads CASSSDRGEQYF. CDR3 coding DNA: TGTGCCAGCAGCTCGGACAGGGGCGAGCAGTACTTC.